Listed below are T cell receptor beta chains from one sample, sequenced in a study of molecular identifiers for immune sequencing clone quantification. TCRdb passed the PCR reads through MiXCR, listing each CDR3 protein once. The sample holds 50,000 or so distinct CDR3 sequences, roughly a quarter seen once. Sequencing was done on a sample of naive CD8+ T cells from blood, with Jurkat cell RNA spiked in. These receptors came from a human donor in good health. Some libraries in this study had Jurkat cell RNA spiked in. The CDR3 runs from the conserved cysteine through the conserved F or W. A D gene is named only where the DNA matches it firmly. A clone size is listed for some rows: how often the clone was seen (once, few, many), or a class if it is expanded.

J gene: TRBJ1-2; clone size: many; V gene: TRBV29-1; D gene: TRBD1; CDR3 protein: CSVVGQGDYGYTF; CDR3 DNA: TGCAGCGTTGTAGGACAGGGGGACTATGGCTACACCTTC
J gene: TRBJ1-2; clone size: few; V gene: TRBV11-2; D gene: NA; CDR3 protein: CASSLEGNGYGYTF; CDR3 DNA: TGTGCCAGCAGCTTAGAAGGGAACGGCTATGGCTACACCTTC
J gene: TRBJ1-1; clone size: many; V gene: TRBV6-5; D gene: TRBD1; CDR3 protein: CASSPGTAHTEAFF; CDR3 DNA: TGTGCCAGCAGTCCCGGGACAGCGCACACTGAAGCTTTCTTT
J gene: TRBJ2-1; clone size: NA; V gene: TRBV24-1; D gene: NA; CDR3 protein: CATSDSTVSSYNEQFF; CDR3 DNA: TGTGCCACCAGTGATTCCACGGTTAGCTCCTACAATGAGCAGTTCTTC
J gene: TRBJ1-3; clone size: few; V gene: TRBV4-3; D gene: NA; CDR3 protein: CASSHDTPSGNTIYF; CDR3 DNA: TGCGCCAGCAGCCACGACACACCTTCTGGAAACACCATATATTTT
J gene: TRBJ1-5; clone size: many; V gene: TRBV19; D gene: NA; CDR3 protein: CASSMSGNQPQHF; CDR3 DNA: TGTGCCAGTAGTATGAGCGGGAATCAGCCCCAGCATTTT
J gene: TRBJ2-3; clone size: many; V gene: TRBV2; D gene: NA; CDR3 protein: CASSDPRATDTQYF; CDR3 DNA: TGTGCCAGCAGTGACCCCAGGGCTACAGATACGCAGTATTTT
J gene: TRBJ2-3; clone size: once; V gene: TRBV10-3; D gene: NA; CDR3 protein: CANPPDGDTQYF; CDR3 DNA: TGTGCCAACCCCCCCGATGGAGATACGCAGTATTTT
J gene: TRBJ2-7; clone size: many; V gene: TRBV4-3; D gene: NA; CDR3 protein: CASSQGRDPSSYEQYF; CDR3 DNA: TGCGCCAGCAGCCAAGGGCGGGACCCTAGCTCCTACGAGCAGTACTTC
J gene: TRBJ2-3; clone size: many; V gene: TRBV30; D gene: NA; CDR3 protein: CAWSLGQGTDTQYF; CDR3 DNA: TGTGCCTGGAGTTTAGGGCAGGGCACAGATACGCAGTATTTT
J gene: TRBJ2-3; clone size: many; V gene: TRBV13; D gene: NA; CDR3 protein: CASSPYTDTQYF; CDR3 DNA: TGTGCCAGCAGCCCTTACACAGATACGCAGTATTTT
J gene: TRBJ2-7; clone size: NA; V gene: TRBV2; D gene: NA; CDR3 protein: CASSDYEQYF; CDR3 DNA: TGTGCCAGCAGTGACTACGAGCAGTACTTC
J gene: TRBJ2-7; clone size: NA; V gene: TRBV28; D gene: NA; CDR3 protein: CASSEGSLESYEQYF; CDR3 DNA: TGTGCCAGCAGTGAAGGATCGTTGGAATCCTACGAGCAGTACTTC
J gene: TRBJ2-3; clone size: many; V gene: TRBV12-3/TRBV12-4; D gene: TRBD1; CDR3 protein: CASSGTGTQAPTSTDTQYF; CDR3 DNA: TGTGCCAGCAGTGGGACAGGGACCCAGGCCCCCACTAGCACAGATACGCAGTATTTT
J gene: TRBJ1-1; clone size: many; V gene: TRBV28; D gene: NA; CDR3 protein: CASSFVSASEAFF; CDR3 DNA: TGTGCCAGCAGTTTCGTGTCAGCTTCTGAAGCTTTCTTT
J gene: TRBJ1-1; clone size: NA; V gene: TRBV7-6; D gene: TRBD1; CDR3 protein: CASSYRTGRGGSGAFF; CDR3 DNA: TGTGCCAGCAGCTATCGGACAGGGAGGGGTGGCTCTGGAGCTTTCTTT
J gene: TRBJ2-4; clone size: many; V gene: TRBV15; D gene: TRBD2; CDR3 protein: CATSTESGTSGGVQAKNIQYF; CDR3 DNA: TGTGCCACCAGCACGGAATCCGGGACTAGCGGGGGGGTCCAAGCCAAAAACATTCAGTACTTC
J gene: TRBJ1-4; clone size: many; V gene: TRBV20-1; D gene: NA; CDR3 protein: CSARGGRGAELFF; CDR3 DNA: TGCAGTGCTAGAGGGGGACGGGGGGCCGAACTGTTTTTT
J gene: TRBJ2-3; clone size: many; V gene: TRBV5-1; D gene: NA; CDR3 protein: CASSFYGTDTQYF; CDR3 DNA: TGCGCCAGCAGCTTTTATGGCACAGATACGCAGTATTTT
J gene: TRBJ2-2; clone size: many; V gene: TRBV29-1; D gene: TRBD1; CDR3 protein: CSISRTGNTGELFF; CDR3 DNA: TGCAGTATTTCCCGGACAGGGAACACCGGGGAGCTGTTTTTT
J gene: TRBJ1-1; clone size: many; V gene: TRBV3-1; D gene: TRBD1; CDR3 protein: CASRGVRGTGGMNTEAFF; CDR3 DNA: TGTGCCAGCAGGGGAGTTAGAGGGACAGGGGGTATGAACACTGAAGCTTTCTTT
J gene: TRBJ2-7; clone size: many; V gene: TRBV6-5; D gene: NA; CDR3 protein: CASRLRDGPYEQYF; CDR3 DNA: TGTGCCAGCAGGCTCCGGGACGGACCCTACGAGCAGTACTTC
J gene: TRBJ2-7; clone size: many; V gene: TRBV7-9; D gene: TRBD1; CDR3 protein: CASTGTGVYEQYF; CDR3 DNA: TGTGCCAGCACTGGGACAGGGGTGTACGAGCAGTACTTC
J gene: TRBJ1-2; clone size: many; V gene: TRBV25-1; D gene: NA; CDR3 protein: CASSEYRYGYTF; CDR3 DNA: TGTGCCAGCAGTGAATATCGCTATGGCTACACCTTC
J gene: TRBJ1-1; clone size: many; V gene: TRBV6-2/TRBV6-3; D gene: NA; CDR3 protein: CASSYSAGPEAFF; CDR3 DNA: TGTGCCAGCAGTTACTCGGCAGGGCCTGAAGCTTTCTTT
J gene: TRBJ2-7; clone size: many; V gene: TRBV6-6; D gene: NA; CDR3 protein: CASSSPGREQYF; CDR3 DNA: TGTGCCAGCAGTTCCCCGGGTCGCGAGCAGTACTTC
J gene: TRBJ2-5; clone size: NA; V gene: TRBV4-3; D gene: TRBD1; CDR3 protein: CASSEGQGAWETQYF; CDR3 DNA: TGCGCCAGCAGCGAAGGACAGGGGGCATGGGAGACCCAGTACTTC
J gene: TRBJ2-2; clone size: many; V gene: TRBV12-3/TRBV12-4; D gene: NA; CDR3 protein: CASSPQGTGELFF; CDR3 DNA: TGTGCCAGCAGTCCCCAGGGTACCGGGGAGCTGTTTTTT
J gene: TRBJ2-7; clone size: many; V gene: TRBV30; D gene: NA; CDR3 protein: CAWSVLAGYEQYF; CDR3 DNA: TGTGCCTGGAGTGTACTAGCAGGGTACGAGCAGTACTTC
J gene: TRBJ2-7; clone size: many; V gene: TRBV20-1; D gene: NA; CDR3 protein: CSARVPDRNSYEQYF; CDR3 DNA: TGCAGTGCTAGAGTCCCCGACAGGAACTCCTACGAGCAGTACTTC
J gene: TRBJ1-1; clone size: many; V gene: TRBV28; D gene: NA; CDR3 protein: CASSYATGFTEAFF; CDR3 DNA: TGTGCCAGCAGTTACGCGACAGGATTCACTGAAGCTTTCTTT
J gene: TRBJ2-7; clone size: many; V gene: TRBV20-1; D gene: TRBD2; CDR3 protein: CSARDRGSGSRGYEQYF; CDR3 DNA: TGCAGTGCTAGAGATCGGGGTAGCGGGAGCCGTGGTTACGAGCAGTACTTC